Below are 26 T cell receptor beta chains sequenced from a single sample in a study of beta chain features in type 1 diabetes. Study-wide findings and caveats: Moderate yet significant TCRB CDR3 shortening was seen in Type 1 diabetes patients in all four CD4+ subsets.

The antigens of these receptors remain unknown. The investigators reverse transcribed all of the isolated RNA, so they sequenced expressed TCRB transcripts. Method: immunoSEQ multiplex PCR; TCRdb's copy keeps in-frame clones and lacks some. The sample carries approximately 730,000 clones, around an eighth recorded once. The source material was naive CD4+ T cells from blood. These receptors all stem from a man aged 18 to 30 with type 1 diabetes.

This clone was detected a few times. This chain uses TRBV7-9 with TRBJ2-1; tentative D call: TRBD1 (6 bases). The V gene's germline CDR1 is SEHNR and CDR2 FQNEAQ (reference sequence). The V and J ends lost 5 bases and 8 bases respectively, with 16 bases between them. This CDR3 comprises 14 residues. The chain's CDR3 is CASSLGQRGDEQFF. The DNA for the CDR3 is TGTGCCAGCAGCCTCGGACAGCGAGGGGATGAGCAGTTCTTC.

V and J are TRBV7-2 and TRBJ2-7; no firm D call. V lost 2 bases to trimming and J lost 7 bases, with 6 bases between them. CDR3 size: 11 residues. Per germline, CDR1 SGHTA and CDR2 FQGNSA. The CDR3 loop reads CASSLSLEQYF. DNA of the CDR3: TGTGCCAGCAGCTTATCTCTGGAGCAGTACTTC.

This clone was seen a few times. The rearrangement joins TRBV9 to TRBJ1-1; D is uncertain. The CDR3 loop spans 12 amino acids. Trimming left V 4 bases short and J 2 bases short, with 6 bases between. CDR1 is SGDLS, CDR2 YYNGEE, per germline. This CDR3 is CASSTTNTEAFF. CDR3 DNA sequence: TGTGCCAGCAGCACCACAAACACTGAAGCTTTCTTT.

The chain carries TRBV6-5 and TRBJ1-2, with D possibly TRBD1 on 6 matching bases. This CDR3 region has 15 residues. CDR1 is MNHEY and CDR2 is SVGAGI in the germline V gene. Trimming took off 7 bases at V and 5 bases at J, with 20 bases between the two ends. The CDR3 spells CASTPGGTPSYGYTF. In DNA, the CDR3 is TGTGCCAGCACCCCCGGAGGGACACCTAGTTATGGCTACACCTTC.

The chain combines TRBV6-5 with TRBJ1-2; D is perhaps TRBD1 (5 bases). The germline gives CDR1 MNHEY, CDR2 SVGAGI. Between the trimmed V and J ends, which lost 5 bases and 4 bases, there was a span of 11 bases. This CDR3 spans 13 amino acids. The CDR3 here is CASSLQGPYGYTF. The CDR3 coding sequence is TGTGCCAGCAGTCTTCAGGGTCCCTATGGCTACACCTTC.

This clone was counted only a few times. V is TRBV4-1 and J is TRBJ2-7; D perhaps matches TRBD2 (5 bases). Germline-derived CDR1 and CDR2 are MGHRA and YSYEKL. V lost 6 bases to trimming and J lost 0 bases, with 15 bases between them. The CDR3 loop spans 15 amino acids. This CDR3 reads CASSRDIGLSYEQYF. CDR3 in DNA: TGCGCCAGCAGTCGGGATATTGGACTCTCCTACGAGCAGTACTTC.

V is TRBV10-3 and J is TRBJ1-2; 7 positions agree with TRBD1. The CDR3 has 14 residues. Trimming removed 2 bases from V and 6 bases from J; junction bases left unmatched: 6. CDR1 is ENHRY and CDR2 is SYGVKD in the germline V gene. CDR3 protein: CAISENEGAHGYTF. The CDR3 DNA is TGTGCCATCAGTGAGAATGAGGGGGCCCATGGCTACACCTTC.

This rearrangement joins TRBV10-3 to TRBJ1-2, with D hard to call. CDR1 and CDR2 (germline): ENHRY, SYGVKD. V was pared by 7 bases and J by 3 bases, with 12 bases between. This CDR3 comprises 13 residues. In DNA form, the CDR3 reads TGTGCCATCAAGACGGGGATCGACTATGGCTACACCTTC. Its translation is CAIKTGIDYGYTF.

With respect to this clone: Other DNA sequences within the sample encode an identical CDR3. The gene calls are TRBV6-1 and TRBJ1-5; D might be TRBD1 (6 bases). The V gene's germline CDR1 is MNHNS and CDR2 SASEGT. The CDR3 contains 14 residues. V was shortened by 0 bases and J by 4 bases, with 7 bases between the two germline ends. The chain's CDR3 is CASSEARGNQPQHF. CDR3 coding DNA: TGTGCCAGCAGTGAAGCGAGGGGGAATCAGCCCCAGCATTTT.

The chain employs TRBV19 and TRBJ2-3; 7 bases fit TRBD1. The CDR3 is 16 amino acids. Germline V CDR1 and CDR2: LNHDA, SQIVND (reference sequence). Trimming removed 1 base from V and 1 base from J; junction bases left unmatched: 5. CDR3 bases: TGTGCCAGTAGTATAGGGTCAGGACAGGGCACAGATACGCAGTATTTT. It translates to CASSIGSGQGTDTQYF.

A few counts support this clone. Within the sample, other DNA sequences also encode this same CDR3. The chain couples TRBV5-1 to TRBJ1-1; D is uncertain. CDR1 is SGHRS and CDR2 is YFSETQ in the germline V gene. The CDR3 runs to 13 residues. With 3 bases removed from V and 1 base from J, the gap between germline ends came to 7 bases. The CDR3 DNA is TGCGCCAGCAGCTCTGACGGGAACACTGAAGCTTTCTTT. It encodes CASSSDGNTEAFF.

Regarding this clone: Germline is not matched at one junction end, which may reflect a read error. V and J are TRBV30 and TRBJ1-5; D gene ambiguous. CDR1 is GTSNPN and CDR2 is SVGIG in the germline V gene (reference sequence). There are 15 residues in the CDR3. The CDR3 reads CAWSVHREGKQPQHF. The DNA of the CDR3 is TGTGCCTGGAGTGTACATAGGGAGGGCAAGCAGCCCCAGCATTTT.

This clone was seen a few times. This chain connects TRBV15 to TRBJ2-7, with TRBD1 matching over 7 bases. Trimming cost V 0 bases and J 6 bases; bases outside gene matches: 8. The CDR3 contains 15 residues. Looked up from germline, CDR1 is LNHNV and CDR2 is YYDKDF (reference sequence). CDR3 loop: CATSRDRAGGGEQYF. CDR3 nucleotide sequence: TGTGCCACCAGCAGAGATCGGGCAGGGGGTGGCGAGCAGTACTTC.

This clone occurred a few times. The rearrangement uses TRBV5-1 and TRBJ1-1; D gene uncertain. CDR1 is SGHRS and CDR2 is YFSETQ in the germline V gene. The CDR3 is made up of 13 amino acids. V dropped 4 bases and J dropped 5 bases, with 12 bases sitting between them. The DNA for the CDR3 is TGCGCCAGCAGCCAGGAGGGAGGGACTGAAGCTTTCTTT. It yields the protein CASSQEGGTEAFF.

The table lists this clone with a few counts. The CDR3 protein is CAWSVEAPGEQFF. For the CDR3, the DNA is TGTGCCTGGAGTGTAGAGGCTCCAGGAGAGCAGTTCTTC. The chain couples TRBV30 to TRBJ2-1; D gene ambiguous. In germline, CDR1 is GTSNPN, CDR2 SVGIG (reference sequence). V shed 0 bases and J shed 10 bases, with 13 bases lying between them. The CDR3 totals 13 residues.

This clone was picked up a small number of times. The V gene is TRBV30, the J gene TRBJ1-1; D is uncertain. Germline V gene sequence: CDR1 GTSNPN, CDR2 SVGIG (reference sequence). The V and J ends lost 4 bases and 0 bases respectively, with 9 bases between them. This CDR3 has 13 amino acids. In DNA form, the CDR3 reads TGTGCCTGGAACTTCAATATGAACACTGAAGCTTTCTTT. Translating gives CAWNFNMNTEAFF.

The chain employs TRBV25-1 and TRBJ2-1; 7 nucleotides align to TRBD1. The CDR3 consists of 16 residues. V lost 4 bases, J lost 8 bases, and 14 bases stayed unmatched. Germline V lookup: CDR1 MGHDK, CDR2 SYGVNS. The CDR3 DNA sequence: TGTGCCAGCAGTGTACCAAATCAGGGGGTGAGCGATGAGCAGTTCTTC. This sequence encodes CASSVPNQGVSDEQFF.

The V and J genes are TRBV21-1 and TRBJ2-1; TRBD1 is the table's D call, not checked against the DNA. TRBV21-1 is a pseudogene segment. The CDR3 consists of 15 residues. CDR3 sequence (DNA): TGTGCCAGCAGCAAAACCCAAGGGGGCGGATATGAGCAGTTCTTC. It specifies CASSKTQGGGYEQFF.

In this sample, this clone turned up a few times. The chain links TRBV4-1 to TRBJ2-3; TRBD2 might be the D (5 bases). The CDR3 is made up of 13 amino acids. The germline gives CDR1 MGHRA, CDR2 YSYEKL. V dropped 5 bases and J dropped 7 bases, with 13 bases sitting between them. The CDR3 DNA sequence: TGCGCCAGCAGCTTCGAGGGAGCTAATACGCAGTATTTT. Amino acids: CASSFEGANTQYF.

Turning to this clone: Other nucleotide sequences from this sample produce the same CDR3. CDR3 residues: CASSIAETQYF. CDR3 bases: TGTGCCAGTAGTATCGCGGAGACCCAGTACTTC. V usage is TRBV19 and J usage is TRBJ2-5; D remains ambiguous. The V and J ends lost 3 bases and 5 bases respectively, with 4 bases between them. The CDR3 has 11 amino acids. Germline V gene sequence: CDR1 LNHDA, CDR2 SQIVND (reference sequence). Combining the CDR3 with reference TRBV19 and TRBJ2-5 gives the whole variable domain DGGITQSPKYLFRKEGQNVTLSCEQNLNHDAMYWYRQDPGQGLRLIYYSQIVNDFQKGDIAEGYSVSREKKESFPLTVTSAQKNPTAFYLCASSIAETQYFGPGTRLLVL.

This chain uses TRBV6-5 with TRBJ2-7; 7 positions match TRBD1. Germline-derived CDR1 and CDR2 are MNHEY and SVGAGI. The CDR3 totals 15 residues. The V gene end was trimmed by 5 bases and the J gene end by 0 bases; junction bases not matched to a gene: 7. The CDR3 is CASSPNRDSSYEQYF. In nucleotides, the CDR3 is TGTGCCAGCAGTCCAAACCGGGACAGCTCCTACGAGCAGTACTTC.

This clone was found a few times. The chain's CDR3 is CASSLDSQETQYF. The CDR3 nucleotides read TGTGCCAGCAGCTTAGACTCCCAAGAGACCCAGTACTTC. J is TRBJ2-5 and V is TRBV7-9; unclear D gene. This CDR3 has 13 amino acids. The germline V gene encodes CDR1 SEHNR and CDR2 FQNEAQ (reference sequence). V was cut by 1 base and J by 1 base, with 4 bases left in between.

The J gene is TRBJ2-7, the V gene TRBV4-2, with 9 bases identical to TRBD2. Germline CDR1 LGHNA, CDR2 YNFKEQ. The CDR3 consists of 15 residues. J lost 3 bases, V lost 4 bases, and 7 bases had no gene match. The DNA of the CDR3 is TGTGCCAGCAGCCCTAGGACTAGCGAGGGCTACGAGCAGTACTTC. Translation: CASSPRTSEGYEQYF.

CDR3 residues: CSVNRGWAEAFF. The CDR3 DNA reads TGCAGCGTGAACAGGGGGTGGGCTGAAGCTTTCTTT. The rearrangement uses TRBV29-1 and TRBJ1-1; 8 bases align to TRBD1. Germline V gene lookup returns CDR1 SQVTM and CDR2 ANQGSEA. V shed 6 bases, J shed 6 bases, and the junction held 6 bases outside the gene matches. The CDR3 is made up of 12 amino acids.

V is TRBV19 and J is TRBJ2-5, with D possibly being TRBD2 (6 bases). The CDR3 extends over 14 amino acids. Germline CDR1 is LNHDA and CDR2 is SQIVND (reference sequence). Deletions cut 5 bases from V and 3 bases from J, with 13 bases between. CDR3 sequence reads: CASSSGGGEETQYF. DNA of the CDR3: TGTGCCAGTAGTTCCGGGGGTGGGGAAGAGACCCAGTACTTC. Combining the CDR3 with reference TRBV19 and TRBJ2-5 gives the whole variable domain DGGITQSPKYLFRKEGQNVTLSCEQNLNHDAMYWYRQDPGQGLRLIYYSQIVNDFQKGDIAEGYSVSREKKESFPLTVTSAQKNPTAFYLCASSSGGGEETQYFGPGTRLLVL.

The chain recombines TRBV9 with TRBJ2-3; TRBD2 aligns across 9 bases. Losses at the gene ends were 4 bases for V and 1 base for J; bases not matched to a gene: 7. CDR1 is SGDLS and CDR2 is YYNGEE in the germline V gene. The CDR3 consists of 16 residues. In DNA form, the CDR3 reads TGTGCCAGCAGCCCCGGGATAGCGGGGGGCACAGATACGCAGTATTTT. It codes for CASSPGIAGGTDTQYF.